The 32 T cell receptor beta chains given below trace back to one sample, sequenced in a study of control samples from healthy donors and cancer patients. Only in-frame clones appear in the TCRdb table, and some are missing; sequencing was by immunoSEQ multiplex PCR. In the table there are some 120,000 clones, about nine tenths of which are singletons. Sequencing was performed on blood. These receptors came from a man between 35 and 55 years old in good health.

The genes are TRBV7-2 and TRBJ2-5; 7 bases map to TRBD1. This CDR3 has 14 amino acids. CDR1 and CDR2 (germline): SGHTA, FQGNSA. V lost 4 bases to trimming and J lost 1 base; unmatched junction nucleotides: 3. The CDR3, as DNA: TGTGCCAGCAGCTCGCAGGGGGTCCAAGAGACCCAGTACTTC. It specifies CASSSQGVQETQYF. The variable domain in full, with the rest retrieved from reference TRBV7-2 and TRBJ2-5, is GAGVSQSPSNKVTEKGKDVELRCDPISGHTALYWYRQSLGQGLEFLIYFQGNSAPDKSGLPSDRFSAERTGGSVSTLTIQRTQQEDSAVYLCASSSQGVQETQYFGPGTRLLVL.

The chain recombines TRBV7-2 with TRBJ1-1; TRBD1 might be the D (5 bases). This CDR3 contains 14 residues. Germline V gene lookup returns CDR1 SGHTA and CDR2 FQGNSA. The germline V and J ends were trimmed by 1 base and 4 bases, with 10 bases remaining between them. The DNA for the CDR3 is TGTGCCAGCAGCTTAGAGGCAGGGTCCACTGAAGCTTTCTTT. Its protein is CASSLEAGSTEAFF. Combining the CDR3 with reference TRBV7-2 and TRBJ1-1 gives the whole variable domain GAGVSQSPSNKVTEKGKDVELRCDPISGHTALYWYRQSLGQGLEFLIYFQGNSAPDKSGLPSDRFSAERTGGSVSTLTIQRTQQEDSAVYLCASSLEAGSTEAFFGQGTRLTVV.

In this sample, this clone turned up once. The chain combines TRBV20-1 with TRBJ1-5, with 7 bases aligning to TRBD1. Unmatched junction bases numbered 7, after V lost 3 bases and J lost 2 bases. In germline, CDR1 is DFQATT, CDR2 SNEGSKA (reference sequence). This CDR3 spans 15 amino acids. The CDR3 DNA reads as TGCAGTGCTAGTAGACAGGGTGGAGGCAATCAGCCCCAGCATTTT. Protein: CSASRQGGGNQPQHF.

The chain couples TRBV7-8 to TRBJ1-2, with unresolved D. Germline V lookup: CDR1 SGHVS, CDR2 FQNEAQ. Trimming removed 5 bases at V and 0 bases at J, with 25 bases between. This CDR3 has 19 amino acids. CDR3 amino acids: CASSRLPLGADPSNYGYTF. CDR3 DNA sequence: TGTGCCAGCAGCCGACTGCCCTTGGGAGCAGATCCCTCTAACTATGGCTACACCTTC.

The rearrangement uses TRBV19 and TRBJ2-5; no reliable D call. With 3 bases removed from V and 5 bases from J, the gap between germline ends came to 10 bases. Per germline, CDR1 LNHDA and CDR2 SQIVND (reference sequence). The CDR3 runs 13 residues. Here the CDR3 DNA reads TGTGCCAGTAGTATTCGGGCGGAGGAGACCCAGTACTTC. Translated: CASSIRAEETQYF. The full variable domain, completed using reference TRBV19 and TRBJ2-5, is DGGITQSPKYLFRKEGQNVTLSCEQNLNHDAMYWYRQDPGQGLRLIYYSQIVNDFQKGDIAEGYSVSREKKESFPLTVTSAQKNPTAFYLCASSIRAEETQYFGPGTRLLVL.

The rearrangement links TRBV5-4 to TRBJ1-5; 9 bases match TRBD1. This CDR3 comprises 14 residues. Germline CDR1 SGHNT, CDR2 YYREEE (reference sequence). V lost 4 bases and J lost 9; bases outside the gene matches: 8. The CDR3 reads CASSPGTGMRPQHF. In DNA form, the CDR3 reads TGTGCCAGCAGCCCCGGGACAGGGATGAGGCCCCAGCATTTT.

CDR3 sequence (DNA): TGCAGCGGCCAACCCGGGACAGGGGCTTCAGATACGCAGTATTTT. Translation gives CSGQPGTGASDTQYF. This chain joins TRBV29-1 and TRBJ2-3; TRBD1 matches at 10 bases. The trim removed 7 bases at V and 4 bases at J, leaving 11 bases unmatched. This CDR3 is built from 15 residues. Germline V gene data show CDR1 as SQVTM and CDR2 as ANQGSEA.

This chain joins TRBV6-5 and TRBJ1-1; 8 bases agree with TRBD1. Trimming cost V 6 bases and J 11 bases; bases outside gene matches: 8. Germline V gene data show CDR1 as MNHEY and CDR2 as SVGAGI. The CDR3 totals 12 residues. CDR3 nucleotide sequence: TGTGCCAGCAGGTTAACAGGGGGGCAGGCTTTCTTT. It translates to CASRLTGGQAFF.

V usage is TRBV12-3 or TRBV12-4 and J usage is TRBJ1-6; no definite D call. Trimming pared 6 bases from V and 9 bases from J, leaving 12 bases between. The CDR3 is made up of 13 amino acids. The CDR3 nucleotides are TGTGCCAGCAGCACGGAAAGCGGTTCACCCCTCCACTTT. Translation: CASSTESGSPLHF.

This sequence joins TRBV19 and TRBJ2-7, with D tentatively TRBD1 (5 bases). Trimming removed 0 bases from V and 3 bases from J, with 9 bases in between. Germline CDR1 reads LNHDA; CDR2 reads SQIVND (reference sequence). There are 14 residues in the CDR3. The chain's CDR3 is CASSIDSDSYEQYF. The CDR3 DNA reads TGTGCCAGTAGTATAGACTCAGACAGCTACGAGCAGTACTTC.

The rearrangement joins TRBV6-5 to TRBJ2-3, with D maybe TRBD2 (7 bases). Germline assignment: CDR1 MNHEY and CDR2 SVGAGI. CDR3 size: 14 residues. V was pared by 7 bases and J by 2 bases, with 13 bases between. The CDR3 nucleotides are TGTGCCAGCACCAAGGGGGGGGTCACAGATACGCAGTATTTT. The encoded protein is CASTKGGVTDTQYF.

Turning to this clone: The junction and the germline gene differ at one end; a read error may be behind it. The chain combines TRBV6-1 with TRBJ2-1; TRBD2 matches at 8 bases. The CDR3 has 15 amino acids. CDR1 is MNHNS and CDR2 is SASEGT in the germline V gene. Here the CDR3 DNA reads TGTGCCAGCAGTAAAGCGGGGGCCCTCTACAATGAGCAGTTCTTC. It yields the protein CASSKAGALYNEQFF.

This chain links TRBV5-1 with TRBJ1-2; D is perhaps TRBD1 (5 bases). The V gene's germline CDR1 is SGHRS and CDR2 YFSETQ. The CDR3 is 14 amino acids. Trimming removed 0 bases from V and 7 bases from J, with 13 bases in between. The CDR3 reads CASSLVPGDGGYTF. The CDR3, as DNA: TGCGCCAGCAGCTTGGTTCCGGGGGATGGTGGCTACACCTTC.

This clone was counted a single time. V is TRBV18 and J is TRBJ1-1; no firm D call. V shed 4 bases and J shed 1 base, with 10 bases lying between them. CDR3 length equals 14 residues. Germline V gene data show CDR1 as KGHSH and CDR2 as LQKENI. The CDR3 sequence: CASSLNAGNTEAFF. For the CDR3, the DNA is TGTGCCAGCTCACTCAACGCAGGGAACACTGAAGCTTTCTTT.

The CDR3 DNA reads TGTGCCAGCTCACCACCGGGAGTAGGACAGGGGGCCTACGAGCAGTACTTC. Its protein is CASSPPGVGQGAYEQYF. The V gene is TRBV18, the J gene TRBJ2-7; 10 positions agree with TRBD1. In germline, CDR1 is KGHSH, CDR2 LQKENI. The CDR3 runs 17 residues. V gave up 0 bases and J gave up 2 bases; unmatched junction bases: 7.

The rearrangement links TRBV11-3 to TRBJ2-3; D uncertain. CDR1 SGHNT and CDR2 YENEEA come from the germline V gene. The CDR3 covers 13 residues. Trimming took 6 bases from V and 6 from J, leaving 13 bases between them. CDR3 in DNA: TGTGCCAGCAGGGTGGGGTATGGGGATACGCAGTATTTT. Amino acids: CASRVGYGDTQYF.

This clone was seen a single time. The gene calls are TRBV7-2 and TRBJ1-5; possible D gene TRBD1, 6 bases. Germline values: CDR1 SGHTA, CDR2 FQGNSA. V lost 2 bases and J 1 base, leaving 12 bases between the germline ends. This CDR3 region has 16 residues. As DNA, the CDR3 is TGTGCCAGCAGCTTAACAGGGAGCAGGAGCAATCAGCCCCAGCATTTT. Translating it yields CASSLTGSRSNQPQHF.

The chain has TRBV5-1 and TRBJ2-2; 7 positions match TRBD2. V lost 3 bases and J lost 2; bases outside the gene matches: 10. CDR3 length: 17 residues. CDR1 SGHRS and CDR2 YFSETQ come from the germline V gene. The CDR3 here is CASSSDSGLVNTGELFF. Written as DNA, the CDR3 is TGCGCCAGCAGCTCGGACTCCGGACTAGTTAACACCGGGGAGCTGTTTTTT.

The genes are TRBV10-1 and TRBJ2-5; D is perhaps TRBD1 or TRBD2 (5 bases each). The ends were cut back, 10 bases at V and 4 bases at J, with 22 bases in the middle. The CDR3 has 15 amino acids. Per the germline V gene, CDR1 is WNHNN and CDR2 is SYGVQD (reference sequence). The CDR3 DNA sequence: TGCGCCACCTATCATAGGGACCCCGCATTAGAGACCCAGTACTTC. The encoded protein is CATYHRDPALETQYF.

There are a few counts of this clone. The chain links TRBV7-9 to TRBJ2-5; 9 nucleotides match TRBD2. The CDR3 has 13 amino acids. J was trimmed by 5 bases and V by 10 bases; bases with no gene match: 8. In germline, CDR1 is SEHNR, CDR2 FQNEAQ (reference sequence). This CDR3 reads CAIRGGAIETQYF. The CDR3 region has the DNA TGTGCCATCCGCGGGGGGGCCATCGAGACCCAGTACTTC.

This clone was picked up a small number of times. This sequence joins TRBV5-1 and TRBJ2-7; TRBD1 aligns across 10 bases. V was pared by 2 bases and J by 1 base, with 6 bases of the junction left unmatched. There are 16 residues in the CDR3. From germline, CDR1 is SGHRS and CDR2 YFSETQ. CDR3 protein: CASSLSTGGRSYEQYF. CDR3 sequence (DNA): TGCGCCAGCAGCTTATCGACAGGGGGCCGGTCCTACGAGCAGTACTTC.

The gene calls are TRBV9 and TRBJ2-1; the D gene is possibly TRBD2 (5 bases). Germline CDR1 reads SGDLS; CDR2 reads YYNGEE. V was trimmed by 6 bases and J by 8 bases, leaving 15 bases between them. This CDR3 has 13 residues. The CDR3 DNA reads as TGTGCCAGCACCCCGCTCCGGAGGCATGAGCAGTTCTTC. This encodes CASTPLRRHEQFF.

About this clone itself: The identical CDR3 is also encoded by other nucleotide sequences in the sample. The CDR3 is CASSQDRGSDYEQYF. The CDR3 coding sequence is TGCGCCAGCAGCCAAGATCGGGGCAGCGACTACGAGCAGTACTTC. The chain carries TRBV4-3 and TRBJ2-7, with D possibly being TRBD1 or TRBD2 (5 bases each). Looked up from germline, CDR1 is LGHNA and CDR2 is YSLEER. Trimming stripped 0 bases from V and 3 bases from J, with 12 bases between. The CDR3 has 15 amino acids.

This chain connects TRBV5-5 to TRBJ1-6; 9 bases map to TRBD1. V lost 3 bases and J lost 6; bases outside the gene matches: 1. The CDR3 contains 14 residues. Germline CDR1 is SGHKS and CDR2 is YYEKEE (reference sequence). The CDR3, as DNA: TGTGCCAGCAGCTCGGACAGGGGTAATTCACCCCTCCACTTT. Translated, it gives CASSSDRGNSPLHF.

V gene TRBV18 combines with J gene TRBJ2-2; D is perhaps TRBD1 (5 bases). The V and J ends lost 1 base and 2 bases respectively, with 11 bases between them. The CDR3 is made up of 16 amino acids. CDR1 and CDR2 from the germline V gene are KGHSH and LQKENI. Here the CDR3 reads CASSPRPGPNTGELFF. The CDR3, as DNA: TGTGCCAGCTCACCACGACCAGGGCCAAACACCGGGGAGCTGTTTTTT.

This sequence joins TRBV30 and TRBJ2-5, with 12 bases lining up with TRBD1. The germline V gene has CDR1 GTSNPN and CDR2 SVGIG (reference sequence). The CDR3 runs 16 residues. V gave up 1 base and J gave up 5 bases; unmatched junction bases: 8. The CDR3 DNA is TGTGCCTGGAGTGCTTGGGACAGGGGGCGCGGGGAGACCCAGTACTTC. The encoded protein is CAWSAWDRGRGETQYF.

This clone was detected once. The J gene is TRBJ2-3, the V gene TRBV24-1; weak D call: TRBD1 (6 bases). The germline CDR1 and CDR2 sequences are KGHDR and SFDVKD. Between the trimmed V and J ends, which lost 3 bases and 3 bases, there was a span of 15 bases. This CDR3 contains 16 residues. The CDR3 loop is CATSDRGQNPTDTQYF. The CDR3 coding sequence is TGTGCCACCAGTGATCGCGGACAGAACCCAACAGATACGCAGTATTTT.

This chain joins TRBV6-6 and TRBJ1-2, with no clear D. This CDR3 is 15 amino acids long. Trimming cost V 0 bases and J 8 bases, with 16 bases left between them. Germline V gene data show CDR1 as MNHNY and CDR2 as SVGAGI (reference sequence). The CDR3 spells CASSYSWTPSGGYTF. The DNA for the CDR3 is TGTGCCAGCAGTTACTCCTGGACTCCCAGTGGCGGCTACACCTTC.

As concerns this clone: Other DNA sequences in this sample translate to the same CDR3. This chain uses TRBV5-1 with TRBJ2-5; TRBD1 aligns across 10 bases. J lost 5 bases, V lost 3 bases, and 4 bases had no gene match. Germline V gives CDR1 SGHRS, CDR2 YFSETQ. This CDR3 spans 14 amino acids. Here the CDR3 DNA reads TGCGCCAGCAGCTCGGGACAGGGGAGGGAGACCCAGTACTTC. Translated: CASSSGQGRETQYF.

The gene calls are TRBV5-3 and TRBJ2-7, with D possibly matching TRBD2 (7 bases). TRBV5-3 is classed as an ORF, of uncertain function. V lost 5 bases and J lost 6, with 18 bases in between. This CDR3 spans 14 amino acids. The CDR3 reads CARRGGAGLGEQYF. The CDR3 DNA follows: TGTGCCAGAAGAGGGGGAGCGGGGTTAGGCGAGCAGTACTTC.

The genes are TRBV5-6 and TRBJ1-4, with a weak D call TRBD1 (5 bases). V was cut by 0 bases and J by 8 bases, with 14 bases left in between. Germline CDR1 reads SGHDT; CDR2 reads YYEEEE. This CDR3 is 15 amino acids long. The CDR3 loop reads CASSLGAGFPEKLFF. The DNA of the CDR3 is TGTGCCAGCAGCTTGGGGGCAGGGTTTCCCGAAAAACTGTTTTTT.

The DNA for the CDR3 is TGTGCCAGCAGCTTAGAAGTTAGGTATTCCCCTGAAGCTTTCTTT. Translation gives CASSLEVRYSPEAFF. The rearrangement joins TRBV7-8 to TRBJ1-1; D remains unclear. V shed 1 base and J shed 6 bases, with 15 bases lying between them. The germline gives CDR1 SGHVS, CDR2 FQNEAQ. The CDR3 covers 15 residues.